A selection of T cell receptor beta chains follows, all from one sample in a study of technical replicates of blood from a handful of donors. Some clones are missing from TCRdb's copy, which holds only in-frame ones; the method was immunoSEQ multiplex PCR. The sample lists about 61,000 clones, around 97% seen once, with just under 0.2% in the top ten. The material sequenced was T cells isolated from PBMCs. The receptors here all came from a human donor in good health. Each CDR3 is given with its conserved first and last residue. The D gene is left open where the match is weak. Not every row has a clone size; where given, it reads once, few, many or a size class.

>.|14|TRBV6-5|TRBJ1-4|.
CASSDRAGNEKLFF
TGTGCCAGCAGCGATAGGGCGGGTAATGAAAAACTGTTTTTT
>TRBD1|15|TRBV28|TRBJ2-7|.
CASRQPGTGGYEQYF
TGTGCCAGCAGACAACCCGGGACAGGGGGCTACGAGCAGTACTTC
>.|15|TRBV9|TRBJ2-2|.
CASSVVAGSTGELFF
TGTGCCAGCAGCGTAGTGGCAGGATCCACCGGGGAGCTGTTTTTT
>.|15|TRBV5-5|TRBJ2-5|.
CASSLLTGWGETQYF
TGTGCCAGCAGCTTGTTGACGGGATGGGGTGAGACCCAGTACTTC
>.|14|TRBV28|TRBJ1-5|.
CASSPDLSNQPQHF
TGTGCCAGCAGCCCCGACTTGAGCAATCAGCCCCAGCATTTT
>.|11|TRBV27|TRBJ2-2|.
CASRTVGELFF
TGTGCCAGCCGGACAGTCGGGGAGCTGTTTTTT
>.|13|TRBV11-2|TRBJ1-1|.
CASRSQGNTEAFF
TGTGCCAGCAGGTCACAGGGGAACACTGAAGCTTTCTTT
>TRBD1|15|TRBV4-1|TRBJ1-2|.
CASSHPGTGDYGYTF
TGCGCCAGCAGCCACCCCGGGACAGGGGACTATGGCTACACCTTC
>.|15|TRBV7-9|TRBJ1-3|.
CASSFGPSSGNTIYF
TGTGCCAGCAGCTTTGGCCCCAGCTCTGGAAACACCATATATTTT
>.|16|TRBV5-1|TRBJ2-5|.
CASSPSTYRVQETQYF
TGCGCCAGCAGCCCAAGTACGTACAGGGTTCAAGAGACCCAGTACTTC
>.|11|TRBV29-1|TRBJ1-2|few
CSVGVSVGYTF
TGCAGCGTTGGTGTATCCGTTGGCTACACCTTC
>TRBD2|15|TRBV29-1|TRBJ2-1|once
CSVPLAGDGSGEQFF
TGCAGCGTTCCACTAGCGGGAGATGGCTCGGGTGAGCAGTTCTTC
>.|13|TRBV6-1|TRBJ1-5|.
CASSRAAEGAQHF
TGTGCCAGCAGCCGGGCCGCCGAGGGGGCCCAGCATTTT
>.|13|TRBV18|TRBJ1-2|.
CASSPADNRGYTF
TGTGCCAGCTCACCAGCAGACAACCGAGGCTACACCTTC
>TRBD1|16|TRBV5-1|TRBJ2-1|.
CASSLSGTASYNEQFF
TGCGCCAGCAGCCTTTCCGGGACAGCCTCCTACAATGAGCAGTTCTTC
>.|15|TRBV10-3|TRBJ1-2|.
CAISESSGWGDGYTF
TGTGCCATCAGTGAGTCGTCAGGGTGGGGTGATGGCTACACCTTC
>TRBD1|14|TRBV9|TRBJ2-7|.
CASSLDRGPYEQYF
TGTGCCAGCAGCTTGGACAGGGGCCCCTACGAGCAGTACTTC
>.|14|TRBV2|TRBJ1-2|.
CASTERGIGYGYTF
TGTGCCAGCACCGAGAGGGGGATAGGGTATGGCTACACCTTC
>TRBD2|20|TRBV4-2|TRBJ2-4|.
CASSQVGDSGGPGSKNIQYF
TGTGCCAGCAGCCAAGTTGGAGATAGCGGGGGGCCGGGGTCTAAAAACATTCAGTACTTC
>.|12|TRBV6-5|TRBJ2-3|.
CASSRDTDTQYF
TGTGCCAGTAGCCGGGACACAGATACGCAGTATTTT
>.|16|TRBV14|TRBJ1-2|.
CASSPRATGGNYGYTF
TGTGCCAGCAGCCCCAGGGCCACGGGCGGAAACTATGGCTACACCTTC
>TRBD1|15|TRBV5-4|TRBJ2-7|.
CASSLEQGGAYEQYF
TGTGCCAGCAGCTTGGAACAGGGGGGAGCCTACGAGCAGTACTTC
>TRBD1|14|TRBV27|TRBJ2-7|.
CASTGQGATYEQYF
TGTGCCAGCACCGGACAGGGGGCGACCTACGAGCAGTACTTC
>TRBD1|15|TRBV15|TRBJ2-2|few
CATSPREGATGELFF
TGTGCCACCAGCCCCCGCGAGGGGGCCACCGGGGAGCTGTTTTTT